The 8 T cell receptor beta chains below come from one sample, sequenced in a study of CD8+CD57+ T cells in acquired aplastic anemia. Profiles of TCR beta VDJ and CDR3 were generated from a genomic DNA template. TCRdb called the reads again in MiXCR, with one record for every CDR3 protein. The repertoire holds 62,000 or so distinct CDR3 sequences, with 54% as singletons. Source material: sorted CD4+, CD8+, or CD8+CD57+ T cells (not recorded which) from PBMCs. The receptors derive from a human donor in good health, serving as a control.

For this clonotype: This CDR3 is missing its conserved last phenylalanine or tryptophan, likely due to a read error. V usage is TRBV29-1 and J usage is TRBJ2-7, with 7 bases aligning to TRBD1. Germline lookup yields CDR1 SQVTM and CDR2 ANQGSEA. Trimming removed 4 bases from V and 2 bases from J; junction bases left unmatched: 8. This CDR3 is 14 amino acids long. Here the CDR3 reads CSVVGAGTAYEQYS. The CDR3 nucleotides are TGCAGCGTTGTGGGAGCCGGGACAGCCTACGAGCAGTACTCC.

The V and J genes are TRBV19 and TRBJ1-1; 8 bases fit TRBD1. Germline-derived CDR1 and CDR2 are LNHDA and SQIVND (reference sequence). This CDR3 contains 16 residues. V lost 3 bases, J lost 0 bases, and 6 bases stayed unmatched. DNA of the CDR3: TGTGCCAGTAGTATGGACAGGGAAGGGATGAACACTGAAGCTTTCTTT. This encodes CASSMDREGMNTEAFF.

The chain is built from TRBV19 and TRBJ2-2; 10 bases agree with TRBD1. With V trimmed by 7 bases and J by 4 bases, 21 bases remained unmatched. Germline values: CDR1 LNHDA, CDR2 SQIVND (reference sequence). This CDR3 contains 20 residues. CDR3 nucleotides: TGTGCCAGTAAGGGAACCCGAGGACAGGGGGTGGAATATCGCACCGGGGAGCTGTTTTTT. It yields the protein CASKGTRGQGVEYRTGELFF.

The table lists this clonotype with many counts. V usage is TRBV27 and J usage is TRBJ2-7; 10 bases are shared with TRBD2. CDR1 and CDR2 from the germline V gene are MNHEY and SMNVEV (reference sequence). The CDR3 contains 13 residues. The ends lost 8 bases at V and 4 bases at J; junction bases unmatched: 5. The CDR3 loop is CASGLAGVYEQYF. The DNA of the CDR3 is TGTGCCAGCGGGCTAGCGGGGGTTTACGAGCAGTACTTC.

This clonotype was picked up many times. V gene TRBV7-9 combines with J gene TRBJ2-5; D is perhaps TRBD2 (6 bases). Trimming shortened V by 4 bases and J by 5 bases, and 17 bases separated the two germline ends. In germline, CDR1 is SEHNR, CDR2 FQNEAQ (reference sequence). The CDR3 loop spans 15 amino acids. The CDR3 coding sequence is TGTGCCAGCAGCTCCCCGGTCGGGGAGGAGGAGACCCAGTACTTC. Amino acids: CASSSPVGEEETQYF.

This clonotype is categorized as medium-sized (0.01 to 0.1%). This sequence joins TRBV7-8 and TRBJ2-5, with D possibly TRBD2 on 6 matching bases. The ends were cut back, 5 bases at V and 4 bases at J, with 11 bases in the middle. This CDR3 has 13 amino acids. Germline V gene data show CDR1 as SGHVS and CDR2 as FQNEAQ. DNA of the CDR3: TGTGCCAGCAGCCCACCTAGCGCAGAGACCCAGTACTTC. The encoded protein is CASSPPSAETQYF.

The CDR3 nucleotides are TGCAGTGCTAGAGCACTAGCGGGAACCACAGATACGCAGTATTTT. Its protein product is CSARALAGTTDTQYF. The V and J genes are TRBV20-1 and TRBJ2-3, with 10 bases identical to TRBD2. Germline V gene lookup returns CDR1 DFQATT and CDR2 SNEGSKA (reference sequence). The CDR3 covers 15 residues. Germline trimming cut 1 base from V and 2 bases from J; bases unmatched to any gene: 3.

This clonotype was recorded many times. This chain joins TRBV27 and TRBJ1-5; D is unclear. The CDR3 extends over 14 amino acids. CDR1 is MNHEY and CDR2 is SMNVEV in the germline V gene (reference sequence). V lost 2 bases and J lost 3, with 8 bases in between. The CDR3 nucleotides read TGTGCCAGCAGTTTAGCGGGTTTCAATCAGCCCCAGCATTTT. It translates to CASSLAGFNQPQHF.